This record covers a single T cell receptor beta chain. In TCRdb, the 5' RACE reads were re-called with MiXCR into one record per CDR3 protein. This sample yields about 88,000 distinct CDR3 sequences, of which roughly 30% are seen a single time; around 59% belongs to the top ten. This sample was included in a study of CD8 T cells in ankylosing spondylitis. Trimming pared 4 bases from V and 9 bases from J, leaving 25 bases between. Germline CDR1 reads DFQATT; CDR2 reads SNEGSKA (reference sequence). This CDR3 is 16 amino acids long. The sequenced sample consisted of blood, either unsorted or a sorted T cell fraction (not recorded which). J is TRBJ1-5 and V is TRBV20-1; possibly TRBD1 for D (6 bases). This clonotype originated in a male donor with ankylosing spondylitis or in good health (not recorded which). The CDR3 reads CSAIIVQGTGRWPQHF. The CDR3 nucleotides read TGCAGTGCTATAATCGTACAGGGTACGGGAAGATGGCCCCAGCATTTT.